This T cell receptor (beta chain) was found in a study of neurological immune-mediated disorders. This clonotype was seen at least ten times. Germline loops: CDR1 SQVTM, CDR2 ANQGSEA. This CDR3 is built from 14 residues. With 4 bases clipped from V and 2 bases from J, the junction kept 3 bases outside the gene matches. Unsorted libraries were derived from 2 million PBMCs stored at -80 C. The authors produced cDNA by 5'RACE using 10-nucleotide random UMIs. TCRdb called the 5' RACE reads again in MiXCR, with one record for every CDR3 protein. Counted here are around 28,000 distinct CDR3 sequences, 6.6% occurring once; the ten biggest clones make up roughly 9%.

This clonotype was obtained from a woman aged 50 to 65 in good health. Sequenced input: PBMCs. The chain uses TRBV29-1 and TRBJ2-7, with TRBD1 identical over 12 bases. CDR3 sequence: CSVARDRGPYEQYF. The CDR3 coding sequence is TGCAGCGTTGCCCGGGACAGGGGGCCCTACGAGCAGTACTTC.